Shown below are 21 T cell receptor beta chains from a single sample sequenced in a study of CD8+CD57+ T cells in acquired aplastic anemia. Sequenced patients had shown CD8+CD57+ cell expansion by flow cytometry. Researchers used genomic DNA as the template to profile TCR beta VDJ and CDR3. TCRdb re-called the reads through MiXCR, storing one row per CDR3 protein. Seen here are around 200,000 distinct CDR3 sequences, roughly 50% observed once, and the top ten hold roughly 13%. Sequences were obtained from sorted CD4+, CD8+, or CD8+CD57+ T cells (not recorded which) from PBMCs. The receptors shown here come from a human donor with aplastic anemia.

The rearrangement links TRBV24-1 to TRBJ1-1; no clear D. The CDR3 totals 16 residues. The ends were cut back, 9 bases at V and 0 bases at J, with 19 bases in the middle. Germline V lookup: CDR1 KGHDR, CDR2 SFDVKD. CDR3 amino acids: CATVAPNAPVNTEAFF. CDR3 sequence (DNA): TGTGCCACCGTGGCACCGAACGCCCCCGTGAACACTGAAGCTTTCTTT.

This clonotype came up many times. This sequence joins TRBV11-2 and TRBJ2-7, with 9 bases aligning to TRBD2. The CDR3 is 17 amino acids. V was pared by 5 bases and J by 3 bases, with 14 bases of the junction left unmatched. Germline V gene sequence: CDR1 SGHAT, CDR2 FQNNGV. The CDR3 protein is CASSLRVAGAQNYEQYF. The CDR3, as DNA: TGTGCCAGCAGCCTCAGAGTAGCGGGGGCCCAAAACTACGAGCAGTACTTC.

In its sample, this clonotype was seen many times. This chain uses TRBV6-2 or TRBV6-3 with TRBJ2-7; either TRBD1 or TRBD2 may supply D (5 bases each). Looked up from germline, CDR1 is MNHEY and CDR2 is SVGEGT. The V and J ends lost 5 bases and 2 bases respectively, with 13 bases between them. The CDR3 length is 14 residues. CDR3 loop: CASSDGTLTYEQYF. In nucleotides, the CDR3 is TGTGCCAGCAGTGACGGGACCTTAACCTACGAGCAGTACTTC.

The rearrangement uses TRBV28 and TRBJ2-7; perhaps D is TRBD1 or TRBD2 (5 bases each). The CDR3 has 14 residues. V was pared by 2 bases and J by 2 bases, with 10 bases between. CDR1 is MDHEN, CDR2 SYDVKM, per germline. The CDR3 DNA is TGTGCCAGCAGTTTAATCACGGGACCCTACGAGCAGTACTTC. This codes for CASSLITGPYEQYF.

The chain has TRBV20-1 and TRBJ2-3; TRBD2 agrees at 7 bases. The CDR3 has 14 residues. Germline lookup yields CDR1 DFQATT and CDR2 SNEGSKA (reference sequence). With V trimmed by 3 bases and J by 0 bases, 3 bases remained unmatched. DNA for the CDR3: TGCAGTGCTAGTTGGGAGGGGAGCACAGATACGCAGTATTTT. Translation: CSASWEGSTDTQYF.

J is TRBJ2-3 and V is TRBV30; unclear D gene. CDR1 and CDR2 (germline): GTSNPN, SVGIG (reference sequence). V was cut by 4 bases and J by 0 bases, with 8 bases left in between. This CDR3 region has 13 residues. CDR3 protein: CAWKLTSTDTQYF. Here the CDR3 DNA reads TGTGCCTGGAAGCTAACGAGCACAGATACGCAGTATTTT.

The chain carries TRBV11-1 and TRBJ2-7, with D perhaps matching TRBD1 (6 bases). Germline CDR1 SGHAT, CDR2 FQDESV (reference sequence). This CDR3 is built from 16 residues. The V and J ends lost 8 bases and 4 bases respectively, with 24 bases between them. The CDR3 nucleotides read TGTGCCAGCGGATCCCACCGGGACACCGGTGAATACGAGCAGTACTTC. Translating gives CASGSHRDTGEYEQYF.

The CDR3 sequence: CASKMTGANVLTF. DNA of the CDR3: TGTGCCAGCAAAATGACAGGGGCCAACGTCCTGACTTTC. The chain employs TRBV7-4 and TRBJ2-6; D not resolved. The CDR3 sequence is 13 residues long. Germline CDR1 SGHVT, CDR2 SQSDAQ. V was clipped by 7 bases and J by 4 bases, with 8 bases between them.

Here the CDR3 reads CSARDPLSVGAYEQYF. In nucleotides, the CDR3 is TGCAGTGCTAGAGACCCGTTGTCAGTCGGCGCCTACGAGCAGTACTTC. J is TRBJ2-7 and V is TRBV20-1; D gene uncertain. CDR3 length: 16 residues. Germline-derived CDR1 and CDR2 are DFQATT and SNEGSKA (reference sequence). V lost 0 bases and J lost 2, with 17 bases in between.

This clonotype was recorded many times. The CDR3 region is CASSIDPRDIYYGYTF. Here the CDR3 DNA reads TGTGCCAGTAGTATAGATCCTCGGGACATCTACTATGGCTACACCTTC. The chain couples TRBV19 to TRBJ1-2; weak D call: TRBD1 (6 bases). The CDR3 totals 16 residues. Per the germline V gene, CDR1 is LNHDA and CDR2 is SQIVND (reference sequence). V was cut by 0 bases and J by 3 bases, with 14 bases left in between.

Remarks on this clonotype: The missing conserved phenylalanine or tryptophan at the end of this CDR3 makes a read error likely. The chain uses TRBV11-2 and TRBJ1-2, with D possibly TRBD1 on 5 matching bases. Trimming stripped 1 base from V and 8 bases from J, with 8 bases between. Germline V gene lookup returns CDR1 SGHAT and CDR2 FQNNGV. This CDR3 comprises 12 residues. In DNA, the CDR3 is TGTGCCAGCAGCTTAGGAGGGGTCGGCTACACCTGC. This sequence encodes CASSLGGVGYTC.

The chain couples TRBV19 to TRBJ2-2, with TRBD2 matching over 11 bases. CDR3 length equals 15 residues. Per the germline V gene, CDR1 is LNHDA and CDR2 is SQIVND (reference sequence). Trimming took 6 bases from V and 5 from J; bases not matched to a gene: 5. The CDR3 coding sequence is TGTGCCAGTAGGTTTAGCGGGAGGGCAACCGGGGAGCTGTTTTTT. Its protein is CASRFSGRATGELFF.

V usage is TRBV29-1 and J usage is TRBJ1-1; D is perhaps TRBD1 (6 bases). The CDR3 totals 12 residues. Trimming took off 7 bases at V and 3 bases at J, with 12 bases between the two ends. Germline CDR1 and CDR2: SQVTM and ANQGSEA. CDR3 bases: TGCAGCGCGGGGGGCGGGTACACTGAAGCTTTCTTT. This codes for CSAGGGYTEAFF.

This chain connects TRBV6-1 to TRBJ1-1, with D possibly being TRBD1 (5 bases). With 7 bases removed from V and 7 bases from J, the gap between germline ends came to 28 bases. The CDR3 length is 17 residues. The V gene's germline CDR1 is MNHNS and CDR2 SASEGT. The CDR3 DNA is TGTGCCAGCATCGTCGACCCCACAAGACTCCGGGGGGATGAAGCTTTCTTT. Its translation is CASIVDPTRLRGDEAFF.

Only a few counts were recorded for this clonotype. The chain couples TRBV2 to TRBJ2-1, with 10 bases lining up with TRBD2. Germline CDR1 is SNHLY and CDR2 is FYNNEI. The CDR3 consists of 14 residues. V was clipped by 7 bases and J by 7 bases; unmatched bases: 7. The CDR3 sequence: CASTRSGGANEQFF. In DNA form, the CDR3 reads TGTGCCAGCACCCGAAGCGGGGGGGCGAATGAGCAGTTCTTC.

This clonotype has ten or more counts. The chain has TRBV11-3 and TRBJ1-1; D gene unclear. The V gene's germline CDR1 is SGHNT and CDR2 YENEEA. With 3 bases removed from V and 1 base from J, the gap between germline ends came to 9 bases. The CDR3 has 14 amino acids. The CDR3 reads CASSFSGENTEAFF. The DNA of the CDR3 is TGTGCCAGCAGCTTCTCCGGGGAGAACACTGAAGCTTTCTTT.

The genes are TRBV10-3 and TRBJ2-7, with 10 bases fitting TRBD1. Germline V gene data show CDR1 as ENHRY and CDR2 as SYGVKD. This CDR3 region has 13 residues. V gave up 6 bases and J gave up 6 bases; unmatched junction bases: 5. CDR3 coding DNA: TGTGCCATCAGCGGACAGGGGGTCGGCGAGCAGTACTTC. It specifies CAISGQGVGEQYF.

This clonotype was seen just once. At one end, the junction sequence differs from germline, possibly due to a read error. V is TRBV20-1 and J is TRBJ1-2; D uncertain. CDR3 length equals 14 residues. Germline V gene lookup returns CDR1 DFQATT and CDR2 SNEGSKA (reference sequence). The CDR3 loop is CSARVQPTNYGYTF. The CDR3 bases are TGTAGTGCTAGAGTACAACCGACTAACTATGGCTACACCTTC.

This clonotype was observed at least ten times. The rearrangement joins TRBV4-1 to TRBJ1-2; D gene unclear. Germline CDR1 and CDR2: MGHRA and YSYEKL. The V end lost 4 bases, the J end lost 1 base, and 10 bases lay between the germline ends. The CDR3 runs 14 residues. The CDR3 here is CASSPMGINYGYTF. Written as DNA, the CDR3 is TGCGCCAGCAGCCCGATGGGGATTAACTATGGCTACACCTTC.

The chain carries TRBV7-8 and TRBJ1-2; TRBD1 might be the D (5 bases). This CDR3 comprises 14 residues. CDR1 SGHVS and CDR2 FQNEAQ come from the germline V gene. Trimming took 4 bases from V and 6 from J, leaving 15 bases between them. The CDR3 DNA reads TGTGCCAGCAGCTCAGGGTTGCGGCGGGATGGCTACACCTTC. This encodes CASSSGLRRDGYTF.

This rearrangement joins TRBV11-2 to TRBJ2-7; tentatively, D is TRBD1 or TRBD2 (5 bases each). Per germline, CDR1 SGHAT and CDR2 FQNNGV. This CDR3 has 19 amino acids. Trimming took off 6 bases at V and 2 bases at J, with 29 bases between the two ends. Here the CDR3 reads CASSSPRTGPQHRTYEQYF. CDR3 coding DNA: TGTGCCAGCAGTTCTCCCAGGACGGGGCCGCAACACAGAACCTACGAGCAGTACTTC.